Presented here are 29 T cell receptor beta chains from one specimen sequenced in a study of lung T cells in sarcoidosis with Löfgren's syndrome (dated by TCRdb to about 2017). TCRdb records Illumina MiSeq as the sequencer. TCRdb reworked the public reads: Q25 trimming with fastp, MiXCR clone assembly, productive beta chains retained. Each entry merges the rows of one CDR3 protein and shows their most common DNA and genes. This sample comprises thousands of distinct CDR3 sequences, around 20% of them detected only once. The ten largest clones represent more than 6.5% of the sample. The sequencing input was CD4+ T cells from bronchoalveolar lavage. The receptors were sampled from a human donor with sarcoidosis (Löfgren's syndrome or another form), or a control subject (not recorded which).

This clonotype was picked up many times. This chain connects TRBV14 to TRBJ2-2; D is possibly TRBD1 (7 bases). The germline CDR1 and CDR2 sequences are SGHDN and FVKESK. V gave up 5 bases and J gave up 4 bases, with 11 bases separating them. The CDR3 runs 14 residues. CDR3: CASSAGTATGELFF. DNA of the CDR3: TGTGCCAGCAGCGCGGGGACAGCCACCGGGGAGCTGTTTTTT. The full variable domain, its missing parts supplied by reference TRBV14 and TRBJ2-2, is EAGVTQFPSHSVIEKGQTVTLRCDPISGHDNLYWYRRVMGKEIKFLLHFVKESKQDESGMPNNRFLAERTGGTYSTLKVQPAELEDSGVYFCASSAGTATGELFFGEGSRLTVL.

Many counts were recorded for this clonotype. The chain has TRBV11-2 and TRBJ2-7, with D possibly being TRBD2 (6 bases). The V end was cut by 5 bases, the J end by 2 bases, with 19 bases between. Looked up from germline, CDR1 is SGHAT and CDR2 is FQNNGV. The CDR3 length is 16 residues. CDR3 sequence: CASSRSGGAGTYEQYF. The CDR3 DNA is TGTGCCAGCAGCCGCTCCGGGGGAGCAGGCACCTACGAGCAGTACTTC.

This clonotype was seen only once. This chain joins TRBV2 and TRBJ2-3; the match to TRBD1 covers 10 bases. Germline CDR1 and CDR2: SNHLY and FYNNEI. Trimming took 7 bases from V and 1 from J; bases not matched to a gene: 5. CDR3 length: 15 residues. The CDR3 loop is CASTEDRGGTDTQYF. CDR3 sequence (DNA): TGTGCCAGCACTGAGGACAGGGGGGGCACAGATACGCAGTATTTT.

Of note for this clonotype: A much larger clone lies one base from this, so it may be a read error. This rearrangement joins TRBV7-6 to TRBJ2-5; 10 bases line up with TRBD2. This CDR3 is 15 amino acids long. Germline loops: CDR1 SGHVS, CDR2 FNYEAQ. J was trimmed by 7 bases and V by 6 bases; bases with no gene match: 11. The CDR3 is CASSSSGSAGGTQYF. The DNA for the CDR3 is TGTGCCAGCAGTTCTAGCGGGAGCGCGGGAGGGACCCAGTACTTC.

This clonotype occurred many times. The V gene is TRBV5-1, the J gene TRBJ2-7, with 8 bases that match TRBD1. The V gene's germline CDR1 is SGHRS and CDR2 YFSETQ. This CDR3 has 14 amino acids. Losses at the gene ends were 7 bases for V and 3 bases for J; bases not matched to a gene: 9. DNA for the CDR3: TGCGCCAGCGGCCCGACAGGGGCCGACTACGAGCAGTACTTC. It yields the protein CASGPTGADYEQYF.

The table lists this clonotype with many counts. The rearrangement joins TRBV25-1 to TRBJ2-5, with D possibly matching TRBD2 (6 bases). CDR1 MGHDK and CDR2 SYGVNS come from the germline V gene. V lost 6 bases and J lost 4, with 18 bases in between. The CDR3 consists of 15 residues. The CDR3 sequence is CASSHPGLGRETQYF. In DNA, the CDR3 is TGTGCCAGCAGCCACCCGGGACTCGGCCGAGAGACCCAGTACTTC. The full variable domain, its missing parts supplied by reference TRBV25-1 and TRBJ2-5, is EADIYQTPRYLVIGTGKKITLECSQTMGHDKMYWYQQDPGMELHLIHYSYGVNSTEKGDLSSESTVSRIRTEHFPLTLESARPSHTSQYLCASSHPGLGRETQYFGPGTRLLVL.

This clonotype has ten or more counts. The chain joins TRBV6-2 or TRBV6-3 to TRBJ2-5; perhaps TRBD2 as D (5 bases). V was clipped by 0 bases and J by 1 base, with 12 bases between them. Per the germline V gene, CDR1 is MNHEY and CDR2 is SVGEGT. The CDR3 length is 16 residues. CDR3 DNA sequence: TGTGCCAGCAGTTACTCGACGGGAACCCTCCAAGAGACCCAGTACTTC. Its protein product is CASSYSTGTLQETQYF.

Comments on this clonotype: This may stem from a read error, because a much larger clone lies one nucleotide away. This chain links TRBV20-1 with TRBJ2-6; maybe TRBD2 (6 bases). Germline CDR1 DFQATT, CDR2 SNEGSKA (reference sequence). V was cut by 3 bases and J by 0 bases, with 15 bases left in between. CDR3 length: 17 residues. The CDR3 bases are TGCAGTGCTAGCGGGGGACGGTTAAACTCTGGGGCCAACGTCCTGACTTTC. Translation: CSASGGRLNSGANVLTF.

V gene TRBV28 combines with J gene TRBJ2-5, with D hard to call. From germline, CDR1 is MDHEN and CDR2 SYDVKM. Trimming removed 6 bases at V and 5 bases at J, with 10 bases between. The CDR3 has 12 amino acids. CDR3 bases: TGTGCCAGCAGAGGTCAAGTTGAGACCCAGTACTTC. Residues: CASRGQVETQYF.

CDR3 loop: CASSPRTSPIQETQYF. The DNA of the CDR3 is TGTGCCAGCTCACCCCGGACTAGCCCAATTCAGGAGACCCAGTACTTC. V is TRBV18 and J is TRBJ2-5, with TRBD2 matching 8 bases. The CDR3 length is 16 residues. V shed 3 bases, J shed 5 bases, and the junction held 11 bases outside the gene matches. Germline-derived CDR1 and CDR2 are KGHSH and LQKENI.

This clonotype appeared many times. In DNA, the CDR3 is TGTGCCAGCAGCAAGACCGGGACTGGTAATTCACCCCTCCACTTT. This codes for CASSKTGTGNSPLHF. The chain has TRBV14 and TRBJ1-6; a possible D gene is TRBD1 (5 bases). Germline V gives CDR1 SGHDN, CDR2 FVKESK. There are 15 residues in the CDR3. V was trimmed by 5 bases and J by 6 bases, leaving 14 bases between them.

This clonotype was observed many times. V and J are TRBV6-6 and TRBJ1-2, with 7 bases matching TRBD1. Looked up from germline, CDR1 is MNHNY and CDR2 is SVGAGI (reference sequence). With 2 bases clipped from V and 6 bases from J, the junction kept 3 bases outside the gene matches. The CDR3 has 13 amino acids. The CDR3 DNA sequence: TGTGCCAGCAGTTACCGGCAGGGGGATGGCTACACCTTC. It is translated as CASSYRQGDGYTF.

This clonotype is medium-sized within its sample. The chain combines TRBV6-1 with TRBJ2-7; 10 nucleotides line up with TRBD1. Germline lookup yields CDR1 MNHNS and CDR2 SASEGT. Trimming at V came to 4 bases and at J to 7 bases, leaving 10 bases not matched to a gene. The CDR3 consists of 15 residues. The CDR3 sequence is CASSVSGTGDFEQYF. In DNA form, the CDR3 reads TGTGCCAGCAGTGTTTCCGGGACAGGGGATTTTGAGCAGTACTTC.

This clonotype was observed at least ten times. The chain recombines TRBV10-1 with TRBJ1-6, with 9 nucleotides matching TRBD1. From germline, CDR1 is WNHNN and CDR2 SYGVQD (reference sequence). CDR3 length equals 12 residues. J was trimmed by 7 bases and V by 10 bases; bases with no gene match: 2. The CDR3 DNA is TGCGCCACCGGGACAGGGAATTCACCCCTCCACTTT. Translating gives CATGTGNSPLHF.

Worth noting for this clonotype: This CDR3 fails to terminate in the conserved phenylalanine or tryptophan, so it likely reflects a read error. The CDR3 loop reads CASRKLVATGGLFS. CDR3 sequence (DNA): TGTGCCAGCAGGAAACTAGTGGCTACCGGGGGGCTGTTTTCT. This chain connects TRBV5-8 to TRBJ2-2; perhaps TRBD2 as D (6 bases). There are 14 residues in the CDR3. Germline lookup yields CDR1 SGHTS and CDR2 YDEGEE.

As regards this clonotype: A much larger clonotype is one base distant, so this may be a read error. V gene TRBV11-2 combines with J gene TRBJ1-2, with D perhaps matching TRBD1 (5 bases). CDR1 and CDR2 (germline): SGHAT, FQNNGV. This CDR3 spans 12 amino acids. Between the trimmed V and J ends, which lost 8 bases and 8 bases, there was a span of 15 bases. The DNA for the CDR3 is TGTGCCAGCGGGGGGTTTGAGGCGGGCTACACCTTC. Its translation is CASGGFEAGYTF.

As concerns this clonotype: Relative to the germline gene, one junction end is altered; a read error may explain this. CDR3 sequence reads: CASSPNGRFEQYF. CDR3 coding DNA: TGCGCCAGCAGTCCCAACGGTAGATTCGAGCAGTACTTC. This sequence joins TRBV28 and TRBJ2-7; D is uncertain. The CDR3 consists of 13 residues. CDR1 MDHEN and CDR2 SYDVKM come from the germline V gene.

This clonotype is categorized as medium-sized. The rearrangement joins TRBV20-1 to TRBJ2-6; D not certain. This CDR3 is 15 amino acids long. V was cut by 6 bases and J by 0 bases, with 12 bases left in between. Germline values: CDR1 DFQATT, CDR2 SNEGSKA (reference sequence). CDR3 residues: CSASGLSSGANVLTF. In DNA, the CDR3 is TGCAGTGCGTCCGGGTTAAGCTCTGGGGCCAACGTCCTGACTTTC.

This clonotype has a single count. This may be a read error: a much more frequent sequence differs by one nucleotide. The V gene is TRBV18, the J gene TRBJ1-4, with unresolved D. The germline CDR1 and CDR2 sequences are KGHSH and LQKENI. The CDR3 runs 16 residues. The ends were cut back, 3 bases at V and 8 bases at J, with 19 bases in the middle. The CDR3 is CASSPNVQRAGEKLFF. The CDR3 DNA reads as TGTGCCAGCTCACCGAATGTCCAGAGGGCTGGGGAAAAACTGTTTTTT.

There are many counts of this clonotype. The J gene is TRBJ2-5, the V gene TRBV12-3 or TRBV12-4; D is possibly TRBD2 (5 bases). There are 11 residues in the CDR3. Trimming shortened V by 2 bases and J by 7 bases, and 5 bases separated the two germline ends. The CDR3 protein is CASSLSGTQYF. In DNA form, the CDR3 reads TGTGCCAGCAGTTTAAGCGGGACCCAGTACTTC.

The V and J genes are TRBV11-2 and TRBJ2-1; TRBD1 matches at 7 bases. V shed 5 bases, J shed 9 bases, and the junction held 16 bases outside the gene matches. Germline-derived CDR1 and CDR2 are SGHAT and FQNNGV. The CDR3 is 16 residues long. The DNA for the CDR3 is TGTGCCAGCAGCCTATCTACAGGGGCACTAACGACTGAGCAGTTCTTC. This sequence encodes CASSLSTGALTTEQFF.

This clonotype turned up a few times. The J gene is TRBJ1-2, the V gene TRBV29-1; D uncertain. The V end was cut by 3 bases, the J end by 2 bases, with 7 bases between. CDR3 length: 12 amino acids. Germline V gene data show CDR1 as SQVTM and CDR2 as ANQGSEA. Here the CDR3 reads CSVEKANYGYTF. The CDR3 DNA sequence: TGCAGCGTTGAGAAGGCGAACTATGGCTACACCTTC.

At least ten counts were recorded for this clonotype. The V call is TRBV28, the J call TRBJ1-4, with 7 bases lining up with TRBD1. The ends lost 6 bases at V and 3 bases at J; junction bases unmatched: 10. This CDR3 has 16 residues. The germline V gene encodes CDR1 MDHEN and CDR2 SYDVKM. CDR3 protein: CASSRQGALSNEKLFF. The CDR3, as DNA: TGTGCCAGCAGCCGACAGGGAGCGTTGTCTAATGAAAAACTGTTTTTT. Together with reference TRBV28 and TRBJ1-4, the CDR3 gives the full variable domain: DVKVTQSSRYLVKRTGEKVFLECVQDMDHENMFWYRQDPGLGLRLIYFSYDVKMKEKGDIPEGYSVSREKKERFSLILESASTNQTSMYLCASSRQGALSNEKLFFGSGTQLSVL.

This clonotype came up many times. CDR3 loop: CASSQDSLAGARGGETQYF. CDR3 nucleotide sequence: TGCGCCAGCAGCCAAGATTCCCTAGCGGGGGCCCGAGGTGGGGAGACCCAGTACTTC. This chain joins TRBV4-1 and TRBJ2-5, with 10 bases identical to TRBD2. V shed 0 bases and J 5 bases; nucleotides not matched to a gene: 15. Germline V gives CDR1 MGHRA, CDR2 YSYEKL. CDR3 size: 19 residues.

By share of the sample, this clonotype is medium-sized. The V call is TRBV27, the J call TRBJ2-5; 8 nucleotides match TRBD2. Germline V gene data show CDR1 as MNHEY and CDR2 as SMNVEV (reference sequence). The V segment lost 5 bases and the J segment 3 bases; nucleotides outside the gene matches: 8. The CDR3 length is 15 residues. DNA of the CDR3: TGTGCCAGCAGTCCCGGCGGGAGGCCGGAAGAGACCCAGTACTTC. It codes for CASSPGGRPEETQYF.

This clonotype is medium-sized in the sample. The chain carries TRBV7-2 and TRBJ1-6, with a weak D call TRBD1 (6 bases). The CDR3 spans 14 residues. Per germline, CDR1 SGHTA and CDR2 FQGNSA. Deletions cut 11 bases from V and 9 bases from J, with 20 bases between. In nucleotides, the CDR3 is TGTGCCTCGGGGGCAGGCAGGGCAGGTTCACCCCTCCACTTT. It encodes CASGAGRAGSPLHF.

As regards this clonotype: The conserved closing phenylalanine or tryptophan is absent in this CDR3, likely reflecting a read error. V gene TRBV11-2 combines with J gene TRBJ1-6; D is possibly TRBD1 (6 bases). V lost 3 bases and J 5 bases, leaving 8 bases between the germline ends. Germline loops: CDR1 SGHAT, CDR2 FQNNGV. The CDR3 has 14 amino acids. CDR3 in DNA: TGTGCCAGCAGCTTCTCAGGGGATAATTCACCCCTCCACTCT. Residues: CASSFSGDNSPLHS.

This clonotype was counted many times. In DNA, the CDR3 is TGTGCCAGCTCACCTATCGCTTCAGAGACCCAGTACTTC. Amino acid sequence: CASSPIASETQYF. The chain uses TRBV18 and TRBJ2-5, with no clear D. V was pared by 3 bases and J by 4 bases, with 9 bases between. The CDR3 loop spans 13 amino acids. In germline, CDR1 is KGHSH, CDR2 LQKENI. Supplemented by reference TRBV18 and TRBJ2-5, the full variable domain reads NAGVMQNPRHLVRRRGQEARLRCSPMKGHSHVYWYRQLPEEGLKFMVYLQKENIIDESGMPKERFSAEFPKEGPSILRIQQVVRGDSAAYFCASSPIASETQYFGPGTRLLVL.

This sequence joins TRBV29-1 and TRBJ2-5; no definite D call. Per the germline V gene, CDR1 is SQVTM and CDR2 is ANQGSEA. The CDR3 runs to 11 residues. V lost 4 bases to trimming and J lost 3 bases, with 6 bases between them. CDR3 amino acids: CSVGGKETQYF. Here the CDR3 DNA reads TGCAGCGTTGGCGGCAAAGAGACCCAGTACTTC.